The present T cell receptor beta chain was sequenced within a study of identical twins. There are a few counts of this clonotype. Unique molecular identifiers were present on cDNA, and template switching added a universal primer site. MiXCR was run by TCRdb on the 5' RACE reads, yielding one entry per CDR3 protein. The table lists 1.5 million to 2 million distinct CDR3 sequences, roughly 35% of them singletons, with 0.25% to 0.3% in the top ten. V lost 4 bases, J lost 5 bases, and 7 bases stayed unmatched. This CDR3 spans 15 amino acids. The germline V gene has CDR1 SEHNR and CDR2 FQNEAQ (reference sequence). Healthy Caucasian donors formed the entire cohort.

The material sequenced was cord blood. The V and J genes are TRBV7-9 and TRBJ1-2; 10 bases agree with TRBD1. This TCR came from a newborn girl in good health. The CDR3 spells CASSYTGTGVYGYTF. The CDR3 DNA follows: TGTGCCAGCAGCTACACCGGGACAGGGGTATATGGCTACACCTTC.